This T cell receptor (beta chain) was captured in a study of blood T cell repertoires in COVID-19 (dated by TCRdb to 2020 to 2022). Background for the entire study: Samples covering the acute and convalescent phases of COVID-19 were provided by collaborators in the United States, Italy and Spain. The prospective study material was composed of cDNA or gDNA derived from T cells, B-cell-depleted T cells, or PBMCs. Deeply sampled blood TCRbeta repertoires from subjects exposed to, actively infected with, or recovered from COVID-19 were included in the dataset. A freely available public database, intended as a resource for researchers studying the immune response to SARS-CoV-2, is where the repertoires were released. The samples were drawn from the first 160 participants of the ongoing ImmuneRACE study and from some 1,300 subjects provided by 6 global collaborators. Nearly every sample came with metadata listing a de-identified subject ID, COVID-19 status, age in years and sex. Where available, HLA class I and class II types were taken from metadata supplied by the sample provider and were not determined by assay-based typing. Results the study describes overall, beyond this receptor: The quantity of clinical and demographic metadata differed by source and by participant and was supplied without curation.

To note about this clone: The antigen this receptor binds is unknown. No clone much larger than this one lies a single base away; base qualities are absent.

Collaborating institutions collected whole blood in K2EDTA tubes following their own protocols. For TCRbeta analysis, collaborators shipped samples in one of three forms: frozen whole blood, isolated PBMCs, or DNA extracted from either of those sample types. The CDR3 has 13 amino acids, counting the end cysteine and phenylalanine. The CDR3 DNA has 39 bases and is translated from base 1. The germline V gene (reference sequence) supplies CDR1 GTSNPN and CDR2 SVGIG. Trimming removed 5 bases from V and 0 bases from J; the gene matches leave 1 base unexplained. TCRbeta CDR3 regions were amplified from genomic DNA by means of the immunoSEQ Assay, a bias-controlled multiplex PCR. In the authors' own workflow: The number of nucleated cells in each sample was estimated by amplification of reference gene primers within the assay. To quantify the absolute abundance of each unique TCRbeta CDR3 rearrangement, sequence reads were collapsed and filtered. For each sample, productive Simpson clonality was calculated as the square root of Simpson's diversity index over productive rearrangements. Held by TCRdb, this immuneACCESS table contains in-frame sequences only and omits some clones. Under half of the omission traces to an unresolved V gene where checked; the cause of the rest is unknown. The D gene and trimming were derived from the DNA, and the V and J assignments and clone size from that table. For this sample the table gives about 52,000 clones, of which around nine tenths were detected only once. The ten largest clones capture 7% to 9% of the sample.

The sequenced material came from peripheral blood. The source is a man older than 75 with active or convalescent COVID-19. The chain couples TRBV30 to TRBJ1-1; TRBD1 aligns with 9 central bases. The nucleotides read TGTGCCTGGGGGACAGGGATGAACACTGAAGCTTTCTTT. This gives the protein CAWGTGMNTEAFF.